This is a list of T cell receptor beta chains from one sample in a study of T cell repertoires in cytomegalovirus infection. No antigens are known for them. TCRdb called the reads again in MiXCR, with one record for every CDR3 protein. The sample holds approximately 910,000 distinct CDR3 sequences, approximately 31% seen once. This specimen consisted of cultured CD8+ T cells from PBMCs, obtained from culture after CMV antigen stimulation. The receptors come from a human donor in good health (CMV status not recorded). Some clones in this sample may be carry-over from other donors' samples. Both conserved end residues are part of each CDR3. D genes are given only for firm matches. Rows give clone size only sometimes, using once, few, many, or a class for an expanded clone.

D gene	V gene	clone size	J gene	CDR3 DNA	CDR3 protein
TRBD1	TRBV2	.	TRBJ1-6	TGTGCCATTCTCGTACAGGGGGCTTATAATTCACCCCTCCACTTT	CAILVQGAYNSPLHF
TRBD1	TRBV28	many	TRBJ2-3	TGTGCCAGCAGTTTGGAACAGGGGGACTGGAGTGTTGATACGCAGTATTTT	CASSLEQGDWSVDTQYF
.	TRBV19	few	TRBJ2-1	TGTGCCAGTTCCGATCCTCTAAGGGAGATTGGCGAGTTCTTC	CASSDPLREIGEFF
.	TRBV11-3	few	TRBJ2-3	TGTGCCAGCAGCTTAGGGGGCTCCTCGGCAGATACGCAGTATTTT	CASSLGGSSADTQYF
.	TRBV7-8	.	TRBJ1-2	TGTGCCAGCAGCTTAGAGGCAGGGGATTGGTATGGCTACACCTTC	CASSLEAGDWYGYTF
TRBD1	TRBV27	.	TRBJ2-1	TGTGCCAGCAGTGGTACAGGGGGACGGTTCTTC	CASSGTGGRFF
.	TRBV7-6	.	TRBJ2-3	TGTGCCAGCAGCCCCCGCAGGGCAGATACGCAGTATTTT	CASSPRRADTQYF
.	TRBV5-4	.	TRBJ1-3	TGTGCCAGCAGCCCGGACTTGAGCTCTGGAAACACCATATATTTT	CASSPDLSSGNTIYF
.	TRBV9	.	TRBJ2-2	TGTGCCAGCTCAGGGAGTAGAGGCGGGGAGCTGTTTTTT	CASSGSRGGELFF
.	TRBV27	few	TRBJ1-5	TGTGCCAGCAGTTTTGGAACTCATAAGCCCCAGCATTTT	CASSFGTHKPQHF
.	TRBV7-9	.	TRBJ2-2	TGTGCCAGCAGCTCCCGCGGGGCGCCCTTGAACACCGGGGAGCTGTTTTTT	CASSSRGAPLNTGELFF
.	TRBV7-9	.	TRBJ2-6	TGTGCCAGCAGAGCAGGGGTCGGGGCCAACGTCCTGACTTTC	CASRAGVGANVLTF
TRBD1	TRBV12-3/TRBV12-4	few	TRBJ1-6	TGTGCCAGCAGCATTCAGGGGGATGGAAATTCACCCCTCCACTTT	CASSIQGDGNSPLHF
.	TRBV6-6	many	TRBJ1-6	TGTGCCAGCAGGGCCGGACCACCACGCGGTTCACCCCTCCACTTT	CASRAGPPRGSPLHF
TRBD1	TRBV27	.	TRBJ1-2	TGTGCCAGCGCTACTTCCTATTGGGACAGGGGCTATGGCTACACCTTC	CASATSYWDRGYGYTF
.	TRBV7-9	few	TRBJ1-1	TGTGCCAGCAGCCCCCCTCGTTACGTGAACACTGAAGCTTTCTTT	CASSPPRYVNTEAFF
.	TRBV19	many	TRBJ1-1	TGTGCCAGTAGTATAGGGGTGAACACTGAAGCTTTCTTT	CASSIGVNTEAFF
TRBD1	TRBV4-1	.	TRBJ2-2	TGCGCCAGCAGCCACGGACAGGGTAGCACCGGGGAGCTGTTTTTT	CASSHGQGSTGELFF
.	TRBV5-1	.	TRBJ1-2	TGCGCCAGCAGCTTGGAGGGGGGAACTGGCTACACCTTC	CASSLEGGTGYTF
.	TRBV6-2/TRBV6-3	few	TRBJ1-3	TGTGCCAGCAGCTCAATGGAAGGAAACACCATATATTTT	CASSSMEGNTIYF
.	TRBV12-3/TRBV12-4	many	TRBJ1-2	TGTGCCAGCAGTTTAGTCCCACCAGCGGCCTATGGCTACACCTTC	CASSLVPPAAYGYTF
.	TRBV11-1	few	TRBJ2-2	TGTGCCAGCAGCTTAGCTAGGCACACCGGGGAGCTGTTTTTT	CASSLARHTGELFF
TRBD1	TRBV27	.	TRBJ2-3	TGTGCCAGCAGTAGACAAGTAACAGGGGGCTTGGATACGCAGTATTTT	CASSRQVTGGLDTQYF
.	TRBV2	.	TRBJ2-5	TGTGCCAGCAGTGATCAGGGGCAGGGAGAGGAGACCCAGTACTTC	CASSDQGQGEETQYF
.	TRBV27	.	TRBJ2-7	TGTGCCAGCAGTTTATCACCCGGGACAATCCACGAGCAGTACTTC	CASSLSPGTIHEQYF
TRBD1	TRBV6-2/TRBV6-3	.	TRBJ1-2	TGTGCCAGCAGTCCGCTGGGGACAGGGGTATCAGGCTACACCTTC	CASSPLGTGVSGYTF
TRBD1	TRBV6-1	.	TRBJ1-3	TGTGCCGGATCGGACAGGGGGACTGGAAACACCATATATTTT	CAGSDRGTGNTIYF
.	TRBV7-6	.	TRBJ1-1	TGTGCCAGCACCCCCGAAGGAGCTTTCTTT	CASTPEGAFF
.	TRBV7-2	many	TRBJ2-3	TGTGCCAGCAGCTTGGACCCCCACACAGATACGCAGTATTTT	CASSLDPHTDTQYF
.	TRBV4-1	.	TRBJ2-5	TGCGCCAGCAGCTGGACTCCCGGGATAGAGACCCAGTACTTC	CASSWTPGIETQYF
TRBD2	TRBV19	.	TRBJ2-7	TGTGCCAGTACCGACCCGCGGGGGGCCTACGAGCAGTACTTC	CASTDPRGAYEQYF
.	TRBV27	few	TRBJ1-2	TGTGCCAGCAGTTCCACAGGACCTCCGGGAGGCTACACCTTC	CASSSTGPPGGYTF
TRBD1	TRBV25-1	.	TRBJ2-7	TGTGCCAGCAGTGACAGCCGCGGAGCGGGACAGGGATTGTACGAGCAGTACTTC	CASSDSRGAGQGLYEQYF
.	TRBV5-6	few	TRBJ2-3	TGTGCCAGCAGCTTGGCGTGGGGGCCCACAGATACGCAGTATTTT	CASSLAWGPTDTQYF